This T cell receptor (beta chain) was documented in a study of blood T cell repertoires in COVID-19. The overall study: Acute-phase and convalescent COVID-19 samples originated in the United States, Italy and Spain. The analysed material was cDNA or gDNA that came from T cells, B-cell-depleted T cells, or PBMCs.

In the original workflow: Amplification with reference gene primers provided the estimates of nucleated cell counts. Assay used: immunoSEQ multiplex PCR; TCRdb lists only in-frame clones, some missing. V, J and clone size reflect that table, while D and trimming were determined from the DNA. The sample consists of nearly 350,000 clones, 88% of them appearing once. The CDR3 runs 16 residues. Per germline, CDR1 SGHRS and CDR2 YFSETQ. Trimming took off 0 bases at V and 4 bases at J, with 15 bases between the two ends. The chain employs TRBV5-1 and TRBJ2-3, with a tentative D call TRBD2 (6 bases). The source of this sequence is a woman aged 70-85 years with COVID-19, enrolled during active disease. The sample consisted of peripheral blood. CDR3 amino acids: CASSLGEQGGADTQYF. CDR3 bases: TGCGCCAGCAGCTTGGGTGAGCAGGGCGGGGCAGATACGCAGTATTTT.